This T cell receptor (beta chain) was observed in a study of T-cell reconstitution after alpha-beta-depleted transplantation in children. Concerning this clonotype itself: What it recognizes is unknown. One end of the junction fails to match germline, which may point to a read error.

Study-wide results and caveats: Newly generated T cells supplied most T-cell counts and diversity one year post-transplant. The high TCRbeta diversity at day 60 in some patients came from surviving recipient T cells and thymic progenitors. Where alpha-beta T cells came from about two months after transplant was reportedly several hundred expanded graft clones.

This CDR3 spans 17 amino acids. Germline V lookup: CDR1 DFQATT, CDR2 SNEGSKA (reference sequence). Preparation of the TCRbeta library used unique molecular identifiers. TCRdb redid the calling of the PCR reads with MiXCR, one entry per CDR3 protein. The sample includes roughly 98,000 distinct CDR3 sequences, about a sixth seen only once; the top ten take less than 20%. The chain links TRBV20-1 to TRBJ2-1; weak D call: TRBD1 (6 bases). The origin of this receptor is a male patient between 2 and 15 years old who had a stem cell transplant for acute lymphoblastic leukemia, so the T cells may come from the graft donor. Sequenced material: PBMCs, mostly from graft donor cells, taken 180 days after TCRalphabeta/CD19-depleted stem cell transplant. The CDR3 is CCARDVGGGSTYNEQFF. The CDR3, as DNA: TGCTGTGCTAGAGATGTGGGTGGGGGCTCCACCTACAATGAGCAGTTCTTC.